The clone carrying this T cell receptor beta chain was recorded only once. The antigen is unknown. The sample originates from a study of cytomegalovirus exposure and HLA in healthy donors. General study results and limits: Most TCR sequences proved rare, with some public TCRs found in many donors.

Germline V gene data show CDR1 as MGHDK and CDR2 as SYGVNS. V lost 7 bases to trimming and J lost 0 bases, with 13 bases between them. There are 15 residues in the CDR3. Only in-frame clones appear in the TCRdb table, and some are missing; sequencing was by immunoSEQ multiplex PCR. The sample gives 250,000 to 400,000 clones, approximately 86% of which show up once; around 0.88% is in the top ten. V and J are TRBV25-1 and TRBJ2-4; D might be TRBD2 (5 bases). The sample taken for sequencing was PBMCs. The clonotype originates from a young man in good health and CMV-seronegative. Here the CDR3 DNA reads TGTGCCAGCACTTCTTCTGGACTAGCCAAAAACATTCAGTACTTC. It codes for CASTSSGLAKNIQYF.